One sample yielded the 5 T cell receptor beta chains listed below, sequenced in a study of blood T cell repertoires in COVID-19. Some clones are missing from TCRdb's copy, which holds only in-frame ones; the method was immunoSEQ multiplex PCR. The sample carries roughly 100,000 clones, approximately 80% recorded once. The sample was peripheral blood. The receptors come from a man aged 80 or over with acute or convalescent COVID-19.

The rearrangement links TRBV11-2 to TRBJ1-4, with D possibly being TRBD1 (6 bases). Between the trimmed V and J ends, which lost 5 bases and 8 bases, there was a span of 15 bases. Germline V gene sequence: CDR1 SGHAT, CDR2 FQNNGV. CDR3 length: 14 residues. The CDR3 sequence is CASSSGTGGEKLFF. The CDR3 nucleotides are TGTGCCAGCAGCAGCGGTACGGGGGGCGAAAAACTGTTTTTT.

The V and J genes are TRBV5-8 and TRBJ1-3; 8 bases match TRBD1. Germline trimming cut 2 bases from V and 2 bases from J; bases unmatched to any gene: 9. Germline assignment: CDR1 SGHTS and CDR2 YDEGEE. This CDR3 region has 17 residues. In DNA form, the CDR3 reads TGTGCCAGCAGCTTAGAAATCTGGACAGGGACTGGAAACACCATATATTTT. This sequence encodes CASSLEIWTGTGNTIYF.

The chain recombines TRBV28 with TRBJ2-7, with 10 bases identical to TRBD2. Germline loops: CDR1 MDHEN, CDR2 SYDVKM. This CDR3 contains 18 residues. V lost 4 bases to trimming and J lost 3 bases; unmatched junction nucleotides: 15. Here the CDR3 reads CASSYTGLGVAGGYEQYF. DNA of the CDR3: TGTGCCAGCAGTTATACAGGATTGGGGGTAGCGGGAGGCTACGAGCAGTACTTC.

The chain's CDR3 is CASSFPGTANYEQYF. As DNA, the CDR3 is TGTGCCAGCAGCTTTCCCGGGACAGCTAACTACGAGCAGTACTTC. The chain joins TRBV7-9 to TRBJ2-7; TRBD1 aligns across 7 bases. Germline lookup yields CDR1 SEHNR and CDR2 FQNEAQ (reference sequence). The CDR3 covers 15 residues. V trimming: 3 bases; J trimming: 3 bases; junction bases outside the gene matches: 8.

This chain uses TRBV19 with TRBJ2-7; possible D gene TRBD1, 6 bases. This CDR3 spans 15 amino acids. Between the trimmed V and J ends, which lost 7 bases and 3 bases, there was a span of 19 bases. Germline V gene lookup returns CDR1 LNHDA and CDR2 SQIVND (reference sequence). In nucleotides, the CDR3 is TGTGCCAGTACCCCTACCTTTTCAGGGGTCTACGAGCAGTACTTC. It translates to CASTPTFSGVYEQYF.